Given below is one T cell receptor beta chain in context. The target antigen is unknown. CDR3 length: 14 amino acids. The V end was cut by 5 bases, the J end by 9 bases, with 17 bases between. Per the germline V gene, CDR1 is SEHNR and CDR2 is FQNEAQ (reference sequence). The record originates from a study of post-analysis software for immune sequencing data. cDNA libraries for TCR beta contained unique molecular identifiers. Each CDR3 protein is one row after TCRdb ran MiXCR on the PCR reads. The sample records about 820,000 distinct CDR3 sequences, around 53% being singletons. Overall study findings and caveats: Roughly 5 TRBV segments (TRBV5-6, TRBV5-1 and TRBV20-1 among them) occurred more frequently in patients than in controls.

Material: blood. The TCR sequence derives from a girl aged 5-17 years with multiple sclerosis. The genes are TRBV7-9 and TRBJ2-1, with D possibly being TRBD2 (6 bases). CDR3 nucleotides: TGTGCCAGCAGCCCGCGGGGTCAGGCGGGTGAGCAGTTCTTC. It translates to CASSPRGQAGEQFF.